This T cell receptor (beta chain) was identified in a study of shared clonotypes between healthy human individuals. Among the donors, all were Caucasian adults who lived in Nashville, Tennessee. At deep level, the assay was performed. The unsorted PBMC sample used ten immunoSEQ deep assay plates. Study processing details: With immunoSEQ giving junction-only sequences and no quality scores, filtering differed. Method: immunoSEQ multiplex PCR; TCRdb's copy keeps in-frame clones and lacks some. Clone size and V and J calls were adopted from that table, with D and trimming inferred from the DNA. This sample carries about 600,000 clones, roughly 79% of them seen once, and the ten largest clones take 12%. Germline V lookup: CDR1 LNHDA, CDR2 SQIVND (reference sequence). The CDR3 runs 14 residues. Trimming pared 3 bases from V and 3 bases from J, leaving 6 bases between.

This chain links TRBV19 with TRBJ2-6; a weak D match, TRBD1 (5 bases). The origin of this receptor is a woman in her forties in good health. Some clones in this sample may be carry-over from other donors' samples. Sequencing used PBMCs. CDR3 amino acids: CASSIRVGANVLTF. As DNA, the CDR3 is TGTGCCAGTAGTATCAGGGTTGGGGCCAACGTCCTGACTTTC.